One sample yielded the 21 T cell receptor beta chains listed below, sequenced in a study of post-analysis software for immune sequencing data. Study-wide points: Roughly five TRBV segments appeared more often in patients than in controls, and TRBV5-6, TRBV5-1 and TRBV20-1 were among these.

Built from TCR beta cDNA, the libraries had unique molecular identifiers in them. Each CDR3 protein is one row after TCRdb ran MiXCR on the PCR reads. The sample yields hundreds of thousands of distinct CDR3 sequences, roughly 45% seen once. The antigens these receptors bind are not known. Sequencing was performed on blood. These receptors came from a girl under 18 with multiple sclerosis.

V and J are TRBV20-1 and TRBJ2-3, with 12 nucleotides matching TRBD2. Germline values: CDR1 DFQATT, CDR2 SNEGSKA (reference sequence). CDR3 length equals 17 residues. V shed 3 bases and J 3 bases; nucleotides not matched to a gene: 10. DNA for the CDR3: TGCAGTGCTAGTCCTCGGAGACTAGCGGGGGCGACAGATACGCAGTATTTT. Protein sequence: CSASPRRLAGATDTQYF.

CDR3 sequence: CASSSYSGMLWHGYTF. In DNA, the CDR3 is TGCGCCAGCAGTTCCTACTCAGGGATGCTGTGGCATGGCTACACCTTC. The chain uses TRBV5-1 and TRBJ1-2, with D perhaps matching TRBD1 (5 bases). This CDR3 is 16 amino acids long. Trimming took 5 bases from V and 6 from J, leaving 23 bases between them. Germline loops: CDR1 SGHRS, CDR2 YFSETQ.

This clonotype has only a few counts. The chain combines TRBV7-9 with TRBJ2-1; the match to TRBD2 covers 16 bases. CDR1 and CDR2 (germline): SEHNR, FQNEAQ (reference sequence). This CDR3 has 17 amino acids. Trimming removed 5 bases from V and 6 bases from J; junction bases left unmatched: 7. CDR3 sequence reads: CASSHGTSGRASNEQFF. DNA of the CDR3: TGTGCCAGCAGCCACGGGACTAGCGGGAGGGCCTCCAATGAGCAGTTCTTC. Drawing the rest from reference TRBV7-9 and TRBJ2-1, the complete variable domain is DTGVSQNPRHKITKRGQNVTFRCDPISEHNRLYWYRQTLGQGPEFLTYFQNEAQLEKSRLLSDRFSAERPKGSFSTLEIQRTEQGDSAMYLCASSHGTSGRASNEQFFGPGTRLTVL.

This chain connects TRBV28 to TRBJ2-5; 13 bases are a match to TRBD2. The trim removed 5 bases at V and 4 bases at J, leaving 7 bases unmatched. Germline values: CDR1 MDHEN, CDR2 SYDVKM. CDR3 length: 16 residues. CDR3 nucleotide sequence: TGTGCCAGCAGTCCGAACCGACTAGCGGGAGGAGAGACCCAGTACTTC. Its protein is CASSPNRLAGGETQYF.

This clonotype was detected once. The chain couples TRBV5-6 to TRBJ2-7; D gene unclear. V was pared by 1 base and J by 0 bases, with 14 bases between. CDR1 is SGHDT, CDR2 YYEEEE, per germline. The CDR3 runs 16 residues. Here the CDR3 DNA reads TGTGCCAGCAGCTTGTTGTTCACGGCAGCCTCCTACGAGCAGTACTTC. Protein: CASSLLFTAASYEQYF.

This clonotype was seen repeatedly, ten times or more. The genes are TRBV12-3 or TRBV12-4 and TRBJ2-3, with TRBD2 as a possible D gene (5 bases). Trimming shortened V by 2 bases and J by 3 bases, and 12 bases separated the two germline ends. The CDR3 contains 15 residues. The CDR3: CASSLRRGWTDTQYF. DNA for the CDR3: TGTGCCAGCAGTTTAAGGCGCGGGTGGACAGATACGCAGTATTTT.

This chain connects TRBV29-1 to TRBJ2-7; the D gene is possibly TRBD2 (5 bases). The CDR3 sequence is 11 residues long. Deletions cut 1 base from V and 7 bases from J, with 8 bases between. Germline values: CDR1 SQVTM, CDR2 ANQGSEA. CDR3 sequence (DNA): TGCAGCGTTGAAGCGGGGTGGGAGCAGTACTTC. Translating gives CSVEAGWEQYF.

The genes are TRBV12-3 or TRBV12-4 and TRBJ2-5; D unresolved. The J call may be wrong; the DNA end is better matched by TRBJ2-7. The CDR3 has 12 amino acids. The CDR3 DNA follows: TGTGCCAGCAGTTTGAGGAGTCTCGAGCAGTACTTC. Translated: CASSLRSLEQYF.

The chain has TRBV5-4 and TRBJ2-1; 7 bases map to TRBD2. Germline V gene data show CDR1 as SGHNT and CDR2 as YYREEE (reference sequence). V trimming: 4 bases; J trimming: 4 bases; junction bases outside the gene matches: 8. The CDR3 is 15 residues long. CDR3 region: CASSRTSTSYNEQFF. For the CDR3, the DNA is TGTGCCAGCAGCAGGACTAGTACGAGTTACAATGAGCAGTTCTTC.

This clonotype was counted a single time. The chain carries TRBV7-4 and TRBJ2-3; D possibly matches TRBD1 or TRBD2 (5 bases each). The CDR3 length is 15 residues. V gave up 1 base and J gave up 7 bases, with 15 bases separating them. Germline-derived CDR1 and CDR2 are SGHVT and SQSDAQ. CDR3 sequence reads: CASSLEGRNQNTQYF. The CDR3, as DNA: TGTGCCAGCAGCTTAGAGGGGAGAAATCAAAATACGCAGTATTTT.

The chain employs TRBV29-1 and TRBJ1-5, with 7 positions matching TRBD1. The V gene end was trimmed by 6 bases and the J gene end by 4 bases; junction bases not matched to a gene: 6. Germline V gives CDR1 SQVTM, CDR2 ANQGSEA. This CDR3 is 13 amino acids long. As DNA, the CDR3 is TGCAGCGTGGTCTGGGACAGTAATCAGCCCCAGCATTTT. Its protein product is CSVVWDSNQPQHF. The full variable domain, with the rest looked up from reference TRBV29-1 and TRBJ1-5, is SAVISQKPSRDICQRGTSLTIQCQVDSQVTMMFWYRQQPGQSLTLIATANQGSEATYESGFVIDKFPISRPNLTFSTLTVSNMSPEDSSIYLCSVVWDSNQPQHFGDGTRLSIL.

The count of this clonotype is one. The CDR3 region is CSARQTASSGYTF. The CDR3 DNA follows: TGCAGTGCTAGGCAAACAGCCTCATCTGGCTACACCTTC. The chain employs TRBV20-1 and TRBJ1-2; no clear D. V lost 3 bases, J lost 7 bases, and 15 bases lay in between. Germline CDR1 is DFQATT and CDR2 is SNEGSKA (reference sequence). The CDR3 consists of 13 residues.

The rearrangement links TRBV12-3 or TRBV12-4 to TRBJ2-3; 13 bases are a match to TRBD2. With V trimmed by 4 bases and J by 7 bases, 5 bases remained unmatched. This CDR3 contains 15 residues. The CDR3 spells CASSYPGLAGYTQYF. CDR3 DNA: TGTGCCAGCAGTTACCCGGGACTAGCGGGATATACGCAGTATTTT.

There are a few counts of this clonotype. The chain combines TRBV6-5 with TRBJ2-3; D unclear. The CDR3 loop spans 14 amino acids. The V and J ends lost 6 bases and 0 bases respectively, with 10 bases between them. Germline V gives CDR1 MNHEY, CDR2 SVGAGI. The CDR3 bases are TGTGCCAGCAGCCGATTCATAAGCACAGATACGCAGTATTTT. Its translation is CASSRFISTDTQYF.

The rearrangement uses TRBV10-3 and TRBJ2-3; 8 nucleotides agree with TRBD1. The CDR3 extends over 14 amino acids. Unmatched junction bases numbered 3, after V lost 2 bases and J lost 5 bases. Germline V gene lookup returns CDR1 ENHRY and CDR2 SYGVKD. The CDR3 protein is CAISETTGGDTQYF. The DNA for the CDR3 is TGTGCCATCAGTGAGACCACAGGGGGAGATACGCAGTATTTT.

The chain links TRBV12-3 or TRBV12-4 to TRBJ1-2, with D perhaps TRBD1 (5 bases). The CDR3 spans 16 residues. Trimming shortened V by 5 bases and J by 5 bases, and 21 bases separated the two germline ends. CDR3: CASSPLGPNPRYGYTF. CDR3 coding DNA: TGTGCCAGCAGTCCCCTGGGACCAAATCCGCGGTATGGCTACACCTTC.

For the CDR3, the DNA is TGTGCCACCGGGACAGGGGGCGCGGGTCAGCCCCAGCATTTT. Protein: CATGTGGAGQPQHF. This rearrangement joins TRBV10-3 to TRBJ1-5; TRBD1 agrees at 12 bases. The CDR3 spans 14 residues. With V trimmed by 10 bases and J by 6 bases, 7 bases remained unmatched. Germline V CDR1 and CDR2: ENHRY, SYGVKD.

Only a few counts were recorded for this clonotype. This chain uses TRBV7-6 with TRBJ2-3; 8 nucleotides match TRBD1. Germline CDR1 and CDR2: SGHVS and FNYEAQ. V was clipped by 5 bases and J by 6 bases; unmatched bases: 4. The CDR3 is 13 residues long. DNA of the CDR3: TGTGCCAGCAGCCGGACAGGGTGGGATACGCAGTATTTT. It yields the protein CASSRTGWDTQYF.

The chain couples TRBV5-6 to TRBJ1-2, with TRBD1 as a possible D gene (5 bases). The length of the CDR3 is 16 residues. CDR1 SGHDT and CDR2 YYEEEE come from the germline V gene. V dropped 2 bases and J dropped 2 bases, with 16 bases sitting between them. The CDR3 protein is CASSFPGRTTNYGYTF. CDR3 DNA sequence: TGTGCCAGCAGCTTCCCGGGACGCACTACCAACTATGGCTACACCTTC.

With respect to this clonotype: The junction differs from germline at one of its ends, possibly a read error. J is TRBJ1-5 and V is TRBV7-6, with D unresolved. This CDR3 comprises 15 residues. The germline gives CDR1 SGHVS, CDR2 FNYEAQ. CDR3 sequence (DNA): TGCGCCAGCAGCTTAGAGTTTGGCCACAATCAGCCCCAGCATTTT. Its protein is CASSLEFGHNQPQHF.

Concerning this clonotype: The conserved phenylalanine or tryptophan normally closing the CDR3 is absent here, so this likely arose from a read error. The rearrangement uses TRBV12-3 or TRBV12-4 and TRBJ1-2; D is undetermined. The CDR3 length is 15 residues. The ends were cut back, 8 bases at V and 5 bases at J, with 21 bases in the middle. DNA for the CDR3: TGTGCCAGCCGTAACCGGGCCATGGGAGGGTATGGCTACACCTGC. Its translation: CASRNRAMGGYGYTC.